Each of the 8 T cell receptor beta chains below was sequenced from the same sample in a study of control samples from healthy donors and cancer patients. Some clones are missing from TCRdb's copy, which holds only in-frame ones; the method was immunoSEQ multiplex PCR. The table shows 400,000 to 450,000 clones, with 75% to 95% occurring only once. Sequencing input: PBMCs. The receptors originated from a man aged 40-55 years with head and neck cancer.

This chain uses TRBV6-5 with TRBJ1-2; perhaps TRBD1 as D (6 bases). CDR3 size: 13 residues. V was trimmed by 11 bases and J by 3 bases, leaving 16 bases between them. Germline CDR1 is MNHEY and CDR2 is SVGAGI. CDR3 residues: CACGSDSYYGYTF. The DNA of the CDR3 is TGTGCCTGCGGCTCGGACAGCTACTATGGCTACACCTTC.

The chain joins TRBV28 to TRBJ1-4; a weak D match, TRBD1 (5 bases). The germline CDR1 and CDR2 sequences are MDHEN and SYDVKM. V lost 2 bases, J lost 4 bases, and 11 bases lay in between. This CDR3 spans 15 amino acids. CDR3 protein: CASSLRDRLNEKLFF. In DNA, the CDR3 is TGTGCCAGCAGTTTAAGGGACCGACTTAATGAAAAACTGTTTTTT.

V gene TRBV29-1 combines with J gene TRBJ1-2; weak D call: TRBD1 (6 bases). CDR3 length: 15 amino acids. Trimming took off 4 bases at V and 8 bases at J, with 23 bases between the two ends. Germline V gene lookup returns CDR1 SQVTM and CDR2 ANQGSEA. In nucleotides, the CDR3 is TGCAGCGTTGTCCTCATGTCTGGGGGGGCGAAAGGCTACACCTTC. Amino acids: CSVVLMSGGAKGYTF.

The chain combines TRBV6-5 with TRBJ2-1, with 9 bases that match TRBD1. Germline CDR1 MNHEY, CDR2 SVGAGI. The J segment lost 9 bases and the V segment lost 8 bases, leaving 14 bases of the junction unmatched. The CDR3 totals 15 residues. The CDR3 DNA follows: TGTGCCAGCCGGCAACAGGGGGCGTATCTTAGTGAGCAGTTCTTC. Translation gives CASRQQGAYLSEQFF.

The CDR3 nucleotides are TGTGCCAGCAGCTTGGAGACAGGGCCCTACGAGCAGTACTTC. Translating it yields CASSLETGPYEQYF. The chain employs TRBV7-9 and TRBJ2-7; TRBD1 aligns across 7 bases. The CDR3 loop spans 14 amino acids. V lost 3 bases, J lost 2 bases, and 4 bases stayed unmatched. Germline assignment: CDR1 SEHNR and CDR2 FQNEAQ (reference sequence).

The chain's CDR3 is CASRSGTPDNQPQHF. Here the CDR3 DNA reads TGTGCCAGTAGATCAGGTACCCCGGACAATCAGCCCCAGCATTTT. The V call is TRBV19, the J call TRBJ1-5; no firm D call. This CDR3 contains 15 residues. Germline values: CDR1 LNHDA, CDR2 SQIVND (reference sequence). The ends were cut back, 6 bases at V and 3 bases at J, with 15 bases in the middle.

V and J are TRBV18 and TRBJ1-1; D uncertain. This CDR3 spans 13 amino acids. Trimming cost V 3 bases and J 4 bases, with 9 bases left between them. Germline CDR1 and CDR2: KGHSH and LQKENI. Here the CDR3 reads CASSPSKITEAFF. DNA of the CDR3: TGTGCCAGCTCACCTAGTAAGATCACTGAAGCTTTCTTT.

This chain's CDR3 is CASGLNGEPQHF. The CDR3 coding sequence is TGTGCCAGCGGACTAAATGGGGAGCCCCAGCATTTT. J is TRBJ1-5 and V is TRBV12-3 or TRBV12-4, with D unclear. The CDR3 is made up of 12 amino acids. Trimming stripped 8 bases from V and 8 bases from J, with 13 bases between.